The 8 T cell receptor beta chains below were found in one sample sequenced in a study of spatial heterogeneity in lung cancer. Study-level results: Mutation counts in tumors were tracked by counts of expanded intratumoral alpha and beta TCRs.

TCRdb used MiXCR to reprocess the 5' RACE reads, holding one entry per CDR3 protein. The repertoire includes about 25,000 distinct CDR3 sequences, around 8.8% of them detected once, and 7.5% to 9% sits in the top ten. Antigens of these TCRs are unknown. Time point in this sample: sample taken at primary tumor resection. The sequenced sample was lung tumor tissue, obtained at surgery. The receptors were sampled from a male donor with early-stage non-small cell lung cancer.

This clonotype was observed a few times. This rearrangement joins TRBV20-1 to TRBJ2-7; D is ambiguous. This CDR3 has 17 amino acids. V was clipped by 1 base and J by 2 bases, with 21 bases between them. Germline assignment: CDR1 DFQATT and CDR2 SNEGSKA (reference sequence). CDR3 coding DNA: TGCAGTGCTAGAGCCTCAGAGCCAGGCAGTTTAGCCTACGAGCAGTACTTC. Its translation: CSARASEPGSLAYEQYF.

The chain joins TRBV30 to TRBJ2-7; TRBD2 aligns across 8 bases. V shed 0 bases and J 8 bases; nucleotides not matched to a gene: 3. The CDR3 sequence is 12 residues long. Germline values: CDR1 GTSNPN, CDR2 SVGIG (reference sequence). CDR3 sequence reads: CAWSVGSGKQYF. CDR3 DNA: TGTGCCTGGAGTGTTGGTAGCGGGAAGCAGTACTTC.

This clonotype turned up a few times. This chain links TRBV10-3 with TRBJ2-2, with D hard to call. V lost 4 bases, J lost 5 bases, and 11 bases lay in between. The CDR3 covers 14 residues. Per the germline V gene, CDR1 is ENHRY and CDR2 is SYGVKD. As DNA, the CDR3 is TGTGCCATCAGTGGAAACAGAGATACCGGGGAGCTGTTTTTT. Amino acid sequence: CAISGNRDTGELFF.

By share, this clonotype ranks as medium-sized. The chain links TRBV20-1 to TRBJ2-3; 7 nucleotides match TRBD1. Germline values: CDR1 DFQATT, CDR2 SNEGSKA (reference sequence). The CDR3 is 14 amino acids. With V trimmed by 0 bases and J by 1 base, 1 base remained unmatched. CDR3 protein: CSAREGQGTDTQYF. CDR3 sequence (DNA): TGCAGTGCTAGAGAAGGACAGGGCACAGATACGCAGTATTTT.

This clonotype has a count of ten or more. The chain carries TRBV11-3 and TRBJ1-3; D may be TRBD1 (5 bases). Germline V gives CDR1 SGHNT, CDR2 YENEEA. This CDR3 is 13 amino acids long. V shed 5 bases and J shed 4 bases, with 9 bases lying between them. In nucleotides, the CDR3 is TGTGCCAGCAGCGGGGGATCCGGAAACACCATATATTTT. Its protein is CASSGGSGNTIYF.

The table lists this clonotype with many counts. V gene TRBV5-1 combines with J gene TRBJ2-3; TRBD2 matches at 13 bases. Per germline, CDR1 SGHRS and CDR2 YFSETQ. J was trimmed by 3 bases and V by 0 bases; bases with no gene match: 4. The CDR3 length is 17 residues. CDR3: CASSLGLAGGRTDTQYF. The CDR3 DNA reads TGCGCCAGCAGCTTGGGACTAGCGGGAGGAAGGACAGATACGCAGTATTTT.

There are many counts of this clonotype. This sequence joins TRBV5-1 and TRBJ2-3, with TRBD2 identical over 7 bases. CDR1 is SGHRS and CDR2 is YFSETQ in the germline V gene. V shed 4 bases, J shed 2 bases, and the junction held 7 bases outside the gene matches. CDR3 size: 15 residues. The CDR3 region has the DNA TGCGCCAGCAGCGTCGCGGGACTAAACACAGATACGCAGTATTTT. Protein product: CASSVAGLNTDTQYF.

This clonotype was detected many times. This chain uses TRBV28 with TRBJ2-3; 10 bases map to TRBD2. The CDR3 spans 15 residues. After removal of 5 bases from V and 5 bases from J, the junction contained 7 bases not matched to a gene. In germline, CDR1 is MDHEN, CDR2 SYDVKM. The CDR3 DNA reads TGTGCCAGCAGTACTAGCGGGAAGTTTGGAGATACGCAGTATTTT. This sequence encodes CASSTSGKFGDTQYF.